Sequencing of this TCR beta chain was carried out in a study of CD8+CD57+ T cells in acquired aplastic anemia. Study summary: Isolated CD4+ and CD8+ cells, once sorted, yielded DNA averaging roughly 3.2 ug. Mean read depth for CD4+ cells from healthy donors was about 9.9 million.

This CDR3 contains 11 residues. V lost 5 bases and J lost 8, with 9 bases in between. Template material for TCR beta VDJ and CDR3 profiling consisted of genomic DNA. TCRdb analysed the reads with MiXCR anew, one entry per CDR3 protein. The data contain around 230,000 distinct CDR3 sequences, approximately 60% of them singletons. This clonotype showed up many times. The material sequenced was sorted CD4+, CD8+, or CD8+CD57+ T cells (not recorded which) from PBMCs. The chain employs TRBV12-3 or TRBV12-4 and TRBJ1-2, with no clear D. This clonotype originated in a human donor in good health. The CDR3 is CASSTVGGYTF. As DNA, the CDR3 is TGTGCCAGCAGTACAGTGGGAGGCTACACCTTC.